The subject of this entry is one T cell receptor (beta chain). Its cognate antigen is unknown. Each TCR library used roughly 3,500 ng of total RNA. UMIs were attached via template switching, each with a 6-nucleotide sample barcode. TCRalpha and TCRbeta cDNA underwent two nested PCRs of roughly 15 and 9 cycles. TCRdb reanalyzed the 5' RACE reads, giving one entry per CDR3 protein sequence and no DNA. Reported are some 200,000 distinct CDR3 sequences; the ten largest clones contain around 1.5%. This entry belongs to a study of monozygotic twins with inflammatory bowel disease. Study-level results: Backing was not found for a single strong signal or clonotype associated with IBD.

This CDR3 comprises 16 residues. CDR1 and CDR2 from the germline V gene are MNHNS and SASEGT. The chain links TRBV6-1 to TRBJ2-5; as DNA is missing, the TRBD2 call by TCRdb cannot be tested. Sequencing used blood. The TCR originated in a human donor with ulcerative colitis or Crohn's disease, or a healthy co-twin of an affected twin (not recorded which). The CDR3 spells CASSPGELAGGETQYF.